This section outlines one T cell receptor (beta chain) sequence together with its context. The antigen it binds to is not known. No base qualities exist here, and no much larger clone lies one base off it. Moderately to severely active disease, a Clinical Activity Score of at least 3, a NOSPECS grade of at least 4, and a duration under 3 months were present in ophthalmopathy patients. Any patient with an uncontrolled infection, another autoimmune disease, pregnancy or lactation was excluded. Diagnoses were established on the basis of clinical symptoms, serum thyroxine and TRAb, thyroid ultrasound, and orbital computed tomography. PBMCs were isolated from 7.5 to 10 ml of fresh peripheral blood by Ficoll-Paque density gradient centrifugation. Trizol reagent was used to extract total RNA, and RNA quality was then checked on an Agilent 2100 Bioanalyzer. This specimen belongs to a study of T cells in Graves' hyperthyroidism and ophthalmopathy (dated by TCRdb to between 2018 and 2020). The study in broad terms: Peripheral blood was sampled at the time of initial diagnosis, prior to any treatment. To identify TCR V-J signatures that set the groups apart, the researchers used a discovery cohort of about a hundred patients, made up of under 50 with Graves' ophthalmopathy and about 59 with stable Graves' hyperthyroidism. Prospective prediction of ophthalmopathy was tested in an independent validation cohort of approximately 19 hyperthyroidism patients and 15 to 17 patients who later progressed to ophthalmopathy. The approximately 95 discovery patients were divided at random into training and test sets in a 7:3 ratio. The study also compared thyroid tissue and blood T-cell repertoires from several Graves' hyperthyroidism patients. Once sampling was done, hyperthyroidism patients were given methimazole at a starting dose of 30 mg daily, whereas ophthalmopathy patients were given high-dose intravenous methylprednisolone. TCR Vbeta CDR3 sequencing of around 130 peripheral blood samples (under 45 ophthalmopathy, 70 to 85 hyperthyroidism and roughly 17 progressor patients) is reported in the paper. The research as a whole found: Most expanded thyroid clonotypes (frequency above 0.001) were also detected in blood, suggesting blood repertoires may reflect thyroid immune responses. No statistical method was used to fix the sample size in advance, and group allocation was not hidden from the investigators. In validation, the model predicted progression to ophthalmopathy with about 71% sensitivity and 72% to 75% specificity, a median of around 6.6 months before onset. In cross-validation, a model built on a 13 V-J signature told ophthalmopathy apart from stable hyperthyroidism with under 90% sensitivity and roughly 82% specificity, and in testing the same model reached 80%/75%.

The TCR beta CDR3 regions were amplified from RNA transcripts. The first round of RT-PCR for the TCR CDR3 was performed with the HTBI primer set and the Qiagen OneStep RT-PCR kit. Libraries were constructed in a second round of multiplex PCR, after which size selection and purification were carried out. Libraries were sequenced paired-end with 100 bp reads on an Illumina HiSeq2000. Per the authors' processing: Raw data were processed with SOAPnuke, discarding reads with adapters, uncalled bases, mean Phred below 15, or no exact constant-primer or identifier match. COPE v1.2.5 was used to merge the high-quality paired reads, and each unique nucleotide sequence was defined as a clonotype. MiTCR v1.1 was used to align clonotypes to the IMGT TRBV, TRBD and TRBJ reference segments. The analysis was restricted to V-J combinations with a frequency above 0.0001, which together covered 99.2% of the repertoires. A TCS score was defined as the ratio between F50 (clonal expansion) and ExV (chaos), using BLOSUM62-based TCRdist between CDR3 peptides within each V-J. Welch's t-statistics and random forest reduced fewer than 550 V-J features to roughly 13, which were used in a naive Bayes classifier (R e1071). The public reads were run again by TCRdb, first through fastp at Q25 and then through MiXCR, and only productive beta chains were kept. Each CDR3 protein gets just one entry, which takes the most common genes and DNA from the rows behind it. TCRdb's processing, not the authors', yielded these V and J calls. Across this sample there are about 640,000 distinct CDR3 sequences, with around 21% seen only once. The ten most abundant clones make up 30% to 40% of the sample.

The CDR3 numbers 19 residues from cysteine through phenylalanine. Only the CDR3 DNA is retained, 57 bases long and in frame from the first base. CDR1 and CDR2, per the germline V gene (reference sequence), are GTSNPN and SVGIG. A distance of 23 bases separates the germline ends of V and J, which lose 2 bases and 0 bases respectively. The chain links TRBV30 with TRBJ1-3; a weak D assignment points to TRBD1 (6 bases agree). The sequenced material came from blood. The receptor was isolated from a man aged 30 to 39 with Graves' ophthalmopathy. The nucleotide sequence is TGTGCCTGGAGTTACTACAGGGCGGAATTCTTTAGCTCTGGAAACACCATATATTTT. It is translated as CAWSYYRAEFFSSGNTIYF.